Presented here are 15 T cell receptor beta chains from one specimen sequenced in a study of graft-versus-host responses after intestinal transplantation. No antigen has been assigned to these receptors. The protocol was immunoSEQ multiplex PCR, while the TCRdb copy is restricted to in-frame clones and leaves out a portion. The table has tens of thousands of clones, 85% to 95% seen once. This specimen consisted of unstimulated CD8+ T cells sorted from spleen or lymph node cells, obtained before transplant. The source is a human donor who was the organ donor for an intestinal transplant.

J is TRBJ2-5 and V is TRBV15; D is ambiguous. Trimming took off 5 bases at V and 0 bases at J, with 13 bases between the two ends. The CDR3 length is 15 residues. Germline V gene sequence: CDR1 LNHNV, CDR2 YYDKDF (reference sequence). The CDR3 nucleotides read TGTGCCACCAGCCCCCTCTCGGTAGACCAAGAGACCCAGTACTTC. Translated, it gives CATSPLSVDQETQYF.

J is TRBJ1-1 and V is TRBV7-8, with D possibly TRBD1 on 5 matching bases. Germline loops: CDR1 SGHVS, CDR2 FQNEAQ. The V end lost 2 bases, the J end lost 7 bases, and 14 bases lay between the germline ends. CDR3 length: 14 residues. The CDR3 reads CASSLLAGTDEAFF. The CDR3 coding sequence is TGTGCCAGCAGCTTACTGGCAGGGACTGATGAAGCTTTCTTT.

V is TRBV6-4 and J is TRBJ2-1; 11 bases are shared with TRBD1. The CDR3 spans 15 residues. V was clipped by 4 bases and J by 2 bases; unmatched bases: 1. From germline, CDR1 is MRHNA and CDR2 SNTAGT. DNA of the CDR3: TGTGCCAGCAGTGGGACAGGGGGCGCCTACAATGAGCAGTTCTTC. Residues: CASSGTGGAYNEQFF.

The rearrangement links TRBV30 to TRBJ1-1; TRBD1 agrees at 9 bases. The trim removed 0 bases at V and 3 bases at J, leaving 5 bases unmatched. The germline V gene has CDR1 GTSNPN and CDR2 SVGIG (reference sequence). This CDR3 has 15 residues. CDR3 DNA: TGTGCCTGGAGTGTAAGGGACAGGGCTTACACTGAAGCTTTCTTT. Amino acids: CAWSVRDRAYTEAFF.

This chain uses TRBV4-1 with TRBJ1-1; D is possibly TRBD1 (6 bases). The CDR3 length is 13 residues. Trimming shortened V by 1 base and J by 7 bases, and 10 bases separated the two germline ends. CDR1 is MGHRA and CDR2 is YSYEKL in the germline V gene. The CDR3 DNA reads as TGCGCCAGCAGCCAAGCGACAGGAATTGAAGCTTTCTTT. This translates into CASSQATGIEAFF.

The V and J genes are TRBV29-1 and TRBJ2-1; D is perhaps TRBD2 (5 bases). Deletions cut 2 bases from V and 1 base from J, with 24 bases between. The CDR3 spans 19 residues. The germline gives CDR1 SQVTM, CDR2 ANQGSEA. CDR3 nucleotides: TGCAGCGTTGAATCCGTTAGGTGGGAGACCCTTCATTCCTACAATGAGCAGTTCTTC. This gives the protein CSVESVRWETLHSYNEQFF.

The V and J genes are TRBV6-6 and TRBJ2-1; no firm D call. CDR3 length equals 12 residues. Trimming pared 0 bases from V and 9 bases from J, leaving 6 bases between. Germline CDR1 is MNHNY and CDR2 is SVGAGI (reference sequence). In DNA form, the CDR3 reads TGTGCCAGCAGTTACTCCAGACCTGAGCAGTTCTTC. It encodes CASSYSRPEQFF.

The chain couples TRBV2 to TRBJ2-7; D possibly corresponds to TRBD1 (6 bases). The CDR3 is 14 amino acids. With 1 base removed from V and 3 bases from J, the gap between germline ends came to 10 bases. Per the germline V gene, CDR1 is SNHLY and CDR2 is FYNNEI. The CDR3 DNA reads as TGTGCCAGCAGTGAAGAAACAGGGTTCTACGAGCAGTACTTC. Amino acids: CASSEETGFYEQYF.

The chain recombines TRBV25-1 with TRBJ1-4; TRBD1 agrees at 8 bases. The CDR3 is made up of 17 amino acids. Looked up from germline, CDR1 is MGHDK and CDR2 is SYGVNS. The CDR3 region is CATFSGTGSATNEKLFF. The CDR3 coding sequence is TGTGCTACGTTTTCCGGGACAGGAAGTGCAACTAATGAAAAACTGTTTTTT.

V and J are TRBV7-8 and TRBJ2-4; weak D call: TRBD2 (5 bases). Germline V gene lookup returns CDR1 SGHVS and CDR2 FQNEAQ. V shed 2 bases and J shed 3 bases, with 11 bases lying between them. There are 15 residues in the CDR3. The CDR3 DNA is TGTGCCAGCAGCTTATCGGCCGGAGGCAAAAACATTCAGTACTTC. It codes for CASSLSAGGKNIQYF.

The rearrangement uses TRBV7-8 and TRBJ1-5, with D possibly matching TRBD1 (6 bases). With 5 bases removed from V and 4 bases from J, the gap between germline ends came to 12 bases. Per the germline V gene, CDR1 is SGHVS and CDR2 is FQNEAQ. CDR3 size: 14 residues. The CDR3 sequence is CASSAGTKNQPQHF. The CDR3 region has the DNA TGTGCCAGCAGCGCCGGGACAAAAAATCAGCCCCAGCATTTT.

The chain employs TRBV25-1 and TRBJ2-5; D unresolved. The V and J ends lost 3 bases and 1 base respectively, with 9 bases between them. The CDR3 runs to 14 residues. The germline CDR1 and CDR2 sequences are MGHDK and SYGVNS. The CDR3 is CASSEGSLQETQYF. The CDR3 DNA reads TGTGCCAGCAGTGAGGGCAGCCTCCAAGAGACCCAGTACTTC.

In nucleotides, the CDR3 is TGTGCCTGGAGCGAACCCCGGGGACAGGGTCCCCACGAGACCCAGTACTTC. Amino acids: CAWSEPRGQGPHETQYF. The chain is built from TRBV30 and TRBJ2-5; 9 bases map to TRBD1. The CDR3 covers 17 residues. Losses at the gene ends were 3 bases for V and 5 bases for J; bases not matched to a gene: 16. CDR1 and CDR2 (germline): GTSNPN, SVGIG (reference sequence).

This chain uses TRBV29-1 with TRBJ1-4, with D uncertain. V was pared by 7 bases and J by 11 bases, with 17 bases between. CDR1 and CDR2 from the germline V gene are SQVTM and ANQGSEA. The CDR3 runs to 12 residues. The CDR3 protein is CSAFGWEEKLFF. CDR3 DNA: TGCAGCGCCTTCGGATGGGAGGAGAAACTGTTTTTT.

V usage is TRBV6-6 and J usage is TRBJ1-2, with 9 nucleotides matching TRBD1. J lost 6 bases, V lost 0 bases, and 2 bases had no gene match. This CDR3 has 14 amino acids. Germline assignment: CDR1 MNHNY and CDR2 SVGAGI (reference sequence). The CDR3: CASSYSGTGNGYTF. The DNA of the CDR3 is TGTGCCAGCAGTTACTCGGGGACAGGGAATGGCTACACCTTC.